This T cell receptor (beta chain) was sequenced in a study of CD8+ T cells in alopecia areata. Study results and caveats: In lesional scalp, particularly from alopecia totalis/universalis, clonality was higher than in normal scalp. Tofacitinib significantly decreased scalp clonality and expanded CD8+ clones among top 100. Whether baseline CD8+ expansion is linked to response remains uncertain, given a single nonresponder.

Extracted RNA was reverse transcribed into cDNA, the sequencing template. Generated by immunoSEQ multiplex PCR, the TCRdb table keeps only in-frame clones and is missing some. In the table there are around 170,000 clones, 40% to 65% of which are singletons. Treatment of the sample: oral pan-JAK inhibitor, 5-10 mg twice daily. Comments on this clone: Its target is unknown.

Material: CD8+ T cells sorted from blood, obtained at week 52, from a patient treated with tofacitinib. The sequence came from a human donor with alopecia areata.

CDR3 region: CASSPWEGGDTQYF. CDR3 nucleotide sequence: TGTGCCAGCAGTCCCTGGGAGGGGGGGGATACGCAGTATTTT. This rearrangement joins TRBV6-5 to TRBJ2-3; possible D gene TRBD2, 7 bases. CDR1 is MNHEY and CDR2 is SVGAGI in the germline V gene. Between the trimmed V and J ends, which lost 5 bases and 6 bases, there was a span of 15 bases. The CDR3 has 14 amino acids.